Shown below are 7 T cell receptor beta chains from a single sample sequenced in a study of T cells after yellow fever vaccination. TCRdb itself ran the 5' RACE reads through MiXCR, one entry per CDR3 protein. The table has 100,000 to 150,000 distinct CDR3 sequences, about 7.2% seen once. The sample consisted of CD4+ T cells sorted from PBMCs, taken about 41 days after the first yellow fever vaccination. The source of these receptors is a man in his late teens or twenties who received the YFV17D yellow fever vaccine.

This clonotype came up many times. The rearrangement links TRBV7-9 to TRBJ1-5, with TRBD1 matching 8 bases. The V segment lost 3 bases and the J segment 3 bases; nucleotides outside the gene matches: 10. The CDR3 extends over 17 amino acids. CDR1 is SEHNR, CDR2 FQNEAQ, per germline (reference sequence). CDR3 region: CASSFLNPDRANQPQHF. The CDR3 DNA follows: TGTGCCAGCAGCTTTCTCAACCCGGACAGGGCCAATCAGCCCCAGCATTTT. The full variable domain, with the rest looked up from reference TRBV7-9 and TRBJ1-5, is DTGVSQNPRHKITKRGQNVTFRCDPISEHNRLYWYRQTLGQGPEFLTYFQNEAQLEKSRLLSDRFSAERPKGSFSTLEIQRTEQGDSAMYLCASSFLNPDRANQPQHFGDGTRLSIL.

In this sample, this clonotype turned up a few times. The genes are TRBV7-2 and TRBJ2-1; maybe TRBD2 (5 bases). V lost 1 base and J 1 base, leaving 11 bases between the germline ends. Per the germline V gene, CDR1 is SGHTA and CDR2 is FQGNSA. This CDR3 is built from 16 residues. The CDR3 protein is CASSLVGGGSYNEQFF. The CDR3 nucleotides are TGTGCCAGCAGCTTAGTAGGAGGTGGTTCCTACAATGAGCAGTTCTTC.

This clonotype has at least ten counts. The chain combines TRBV12-3 or TRBV12-4 with TRBJ1-6; no definite D call. Deletions cut 3 bases from V and 7 bases from J, with 7 bases between. CDR3 size: 13 residues. The CDR3 region has the DNA TGTGCCAGCAGTTTGAACTGGAATTCACCCCTCCACTTT. It specifies CASSLNWNSPLHF.

There are many counts of this clonotype. This chain connects TRBV7-3 to TRBJ2-2; D unresolved. V was cut by 5 bases and J by 4 bases, with 5 bases left in between. The germline gives CDR1 SGHTA, CDR2 FQGTGA. This CDR3 comprises 12 residues. CDR3 residues: CASSTGTGELFF. CDR3 in DNA: TGTGCCAGCAGCACCGGCACCGGGGAGCTGTTTTTT.

This clonotype was counted at least ten times. V gene TRBV10-3 combines with J gene TRBJ1-3; tentatively, D is TRBD1 (5 bases). This CDR3 is built from 16 residues. Germline-derived CDR1 and CDR2 are ENHRY and SYGVKD. The V and J ends lost 0 bases and 0 bases respectively, with 9 bases between them. CDR3 DNA: TGTGCCATCAGTGAGTCGAAGGGGAGCTCTGGAAACACCATATATTTT. Amino acids: CAISESKGSSGNTIYF.

This clonotype showed up many times. V is TRBV20-1 and J is TRBJ2-1; 7 bases fit TRBD2. The CDR3 spans 15 residues. Germline V gene lookup returns CDR1 DFQATT and CDR2 SNEGSKA (reference sequence). V dropped 4 bases and J dropped 1; count of bases not matched to a gene: 7. CDR3 sequence reads: CSATEGRGSYNEQFF. The CDR3 bases are TGCAGTGCTACCGAGGGGAGGGGTTCCTACAATGAGCAGTTCTTC.

This clonotype was found many times. The gene calls are TRBV11-2 and TRBJ2-1, with a possible D match to TRBD2 (5 bases). CDR1 SGHAT and CDR2 FQNNGV come from the germline V gene. V was cut by 3 bases and J by 6 bases, with 12 bases left in between. CDR3 length: 14 amino acids. The CDR3 DNA follows: TGTGCCAGCAGCTTTGAGGACTCCGTCAATGAGCAGTTCTTC. It translates to CASSFEDSVNEQFF.